This T cell receptor beta chain was obtained from a study of CD8 T cells in Susac syndrome. Random hexamers were used to reverse transcribe about 0.45 to 1 ug of RNA. Amplification of TCR beta CDR3 across 54 Vbeta and 13 Jbeta was performed with immunoSEQ multiplex PCR. TCRdb processed the immunoSEQ multiplex PCR reads anew with MiXCR; each CDR3 protein has one entry. The repertoire holds 95,000 to 150,000 distinct CDR3 sequences, with around 96% as singletons. CD8+ and CD4+ T cells from blood underwent TCR beta sequencing, which was carried out in a high-throughput format. Controls were age- and sex-matched healthy donors. It was negative isolation that provided the CD8+ and CD4+ T cells, whereas TEMRA cells were enriched by FACS. The CDR3 is 13 residues long. The ends were cut back, 2 bases at V and 3 bases at J, with 7 bases in the middle. Per germline, CDR1 SEHNR and CDR2 FQNEAQ (reference sequence).

The sequencing sample was made of CD4+ T cells from PBMCs. V is TRBV7-9 and J is TRBJ1-2; D remains unclear. This clonotype was sampled from a human donor in good health. For the CDR3, the DNA is TGTGCCAGCAGCTTACCGTGGGACTATGGCTACACCTTC. As protein: CASSLPWDYGYTF.